These T cell receptor beta chains were read from a single sample in a study of blood T cells in healthy people across ages. TCRdb independently ran MiXCR on the 5' RACE reads; one entry per CDR3 protein. The sample has approximately 800,000 distinct CDR3 sequences, around 45% seen once. What was sequenced was blood. These receptors were collected from a man older than 75 in good health. The CDR3 runs from the conserved cysteine through the conserved F or W. The D gene is left open where the match is weak. The listing skips clone size in some rows; elsewhere it reads once, few, many or a size class.

len: 16; j_gene: TRBJ2-4; abundance: few; d_gene: .; v_gene: TRBV11-2; CDR3aa: CASSFGPELAKNIQYF; CDR3nt: TGTGCCAGCAGCTTTGGCCCAGAGCTAGCCAAAAACATTCAGTACTTC
len: 12; j_gene: TRBJ2-7; abundance: .; d_gene: .; v_gene: TRBV2; CDR3aa: CASNPSSGSQYF; CDR3nt: TGTGCCAGCAACCCTTCCTCCGGGTCCCAGTACTTC
len: 15; j_gene: TRBJ2-1; abundance: .; d_gene: .; v_gene: TRBV20-1; CDR3aa: CSAGRTESSYNEQFF; CDR3nt: TGCAGTGCTGGACGGACTGAGAGCTCCTACAATGAGCAGTTCTTC
len: 16; j_gene: TRBJ2-3; abundance: .; d_gene: .; v_gene: TRBV6-1; CDR3aa: CASRLLVGTSTDTQYF; CDR3nt: TGTGCCAGCAGACTACTAGTGGGGACTAGCACAGATACGCAGTATTTT
len: 15; j_gene: TRBJ2-6; abundance: .; d_gene: .; v_gene: TRBV4-3; CDR3aa: CASSQFSSGANVLTF; CDR3nt: TGCGCCAGCAGCCAATTCTCGTCTGGGGCCAACGTCCTGACTTTC
len: 13; j_gene: TRBJ2-7; abundance: .; d_gene: .; v_gene: TRBV20-1; CDR3aa: CSARLAARYEQYF; CDR3nt: TGCAGTGCTAGACTAGCCGCCCGCTACGAGCAGTACTTC
len: 13; j_gene: TRBJ2-1; abundance: .; d_gene: .; v_gene: TRBV6-2/TRBV6-3; CDR3aa: CASSYSGIPEQFF; CDR3nt: TGTGCCAGCAGTTACTCGGGGATCCCGGAGCAGTTCTTC
len: 16; j_gene: TRBJ1-1; abundance: .; d_gene: .; v_gene: TRBV3-1; CDR3aa: CASSQGVGSLNTEAFF; CDR3nt: TGTGCCAGCAGCCAGGGTGTCGGGTCCTTGAACACTGAAGCTTTCTTT
len: 14; j_gene: TRBJ2-1; abundance: few; d_gene: TRBD1; v_gene: TRBV20-1; CDR3aa: CSALDRADYNEQFF; CDR3nt: TGCAGTGCCTTGGACAGGGCGGACTACAATGAGCAGTTCTTC
len: 14; j_gene: TRBJ2-5; abundance: .; d_gene: TRBD2; v_gene: TRBV29-1; CDR3aa: CSVDLAGVSVGQYF; CDR3nt: TGCAGCGTTGATCTAGCGGGAGTATCGGTGGGGCAGTACTTC
len: 15; j_gene: TRBJ2-3; abundance: many; d_gene: .; v_gene: TRBV5-1; CDR3aa: CASSSSGHSTDTQYF; CDR3nt: TGCGCCAGCAGCTCCTCGGGACACAGCACAGATACGCAGTATTTT
len: 15; j_gene: TRBJ2-1; abundance: many; d_gene: .; v_gene: TRBV14; CDR3aa: CASSQGRSSYNEQFF; CDR3nt: TGTGCCAGCAGCCAAGGTAGGAGCTCCTACAATGAGCAGTTCTTC
len: 15; j_gene: TRBJ2-3; abundance: .; d_gene: TRBD1; v_gene: TRBV29-1; CDR3aa: CSVGATGGYTDTQYF; CDR3nt: TGCAGCGTTGGGGCGACAGGGGGTTACACAGATACGCAGTATTTT
len: 13; j_gene: TRBJ2-7; abundance: few; d_gene: TRBD2; v_gene: TRBV6-6; CDR3aa: CASSIGLAVEQYF; CDR3nt: TGTGCCAGCAGCATAGGACTAGCGGTCGAGCAGTACTTC
len: 15; j_gene: TRBJ2-4; abundance: few; d_gene: TRBD2; v_gene: TRBV28; CDR3aa: CASSPGLAVGNIQYF; CDR3nt: TGTGCCAGCAGTCCGGGACTAGCTGTCGGAAACATTCAGTACTTC
len: 13; j_gene: TRBJ2-3; abundance: .; d_gene: .; v_gene: TRBV6-5; CDR3aa: CASSMTPTDTQYF; CDR3nt: TGTGCCAGCAGTATGACACCGACAGATACGCAGTATTTT
len: 15; j_gene: TRBJ2-7; abundance: .; d_gene: .; v_gene: TRBV3-1; CDR3aa: CASSQDGRISYEQYF; CDR3nt: TGTGCCAGCAGCCAAGATGGGAGAATTTCCTACGAGCAGTACTTC
len: 12; j_gene: TRBJ2-7; abundance: .; d_gene: .; v_gene: TRBV20-1; CDR3aa: CSARDLLGEQYF; CDR3nt: TGCAGTGCTAGAGACTTGCTGGGGGAGCAGTACTTC
len: 15; j_gene: TRBJ1-2; abundance: .; d_gene: TRBD1; v_gene: TRBV20-1; CDR3aa: CSARRGDRENYGYTF; CDR3nt: TGCAGTGCTAGACGTGGGGACAGGGAAAACTATGGCTACACCTTC
len: 16; j_gene: TRBJ1-1; abundance: few; d_gene: .; v_gene: TRBV5-1; CDR3aa: CASSLKPASSNTEAFF; CDR3nt: TGCGCCAGCAGCTTGAAGCCCGCCTCCTCGAACACTGAAGCTTTCTTT
len: 15; j_gene: TRBJ2-1; abundance: .; d_gene: .; v_gene: TRBV6-5; CDR3aa: CASSKNSHSYNEQFF; CDR3nt: TGTGCCAGCAGCAAAAACTCTCACTCCTACAATGAGCAGTTCTTC
len: 16; j_gene: TRBJ2-3; abundance: few; d_gene: TRBD2; v_gene: TRBV4-2; CDR3aa: CASSPTGGRAPDTQYF; CDR3nt: TGTGCCAGCAGCCCTACGGGCGGGAGGGCCCCAGATACGCAGTATTTT
len: 15; j_gene: TRBJ1-2; abundance: .; d_gene: .; v_gene: TRBV7-3; CDR3aa: CASSLTAGSTDGYTF; CDR3nt: TGTGCCAGCAGCTTAACCGCAGGGAGCACCGATGGCTACACCTTC
len: 12; j_gene: TRBJ1-1; abundance: many; d_gene: .; v_gene: TRBV29-1; CDR3aa: CSVGRQPTEAFF; CDR3nt: TGCAGCGTTGGTAGGCAGCCCACTGAAGCTTTCTTT
len: 15; j_gene: TRBJ2-3; abundance: many; d_gene: .; v_gene: TRBV5-1; CDR3aa: CASSLESSGTDTQYF; CDR3nt: TGCGCCAGCAGCTTGGAGTCGAGTGGCACAGATACGCAGTATTTT
len: 17; j_gene: TRBJ2-1; abundance: .; d_gene: .; v_gene: TRBV6-5; CDR3aa: CASSSARAPHSSDEQFF; CDR3nt: TGTGCCAGCAGTTCGGCCCGGGCGCCCCATAGTAGCGATGAGCAGTTCTTC
len: 13; j_gene: TRBJ1-2; abundance: .; d_gene: .; v_gene: TRBV10-1; CDR3aa: CASSDRDFYGYTF; CDR3nt: TGCGCCAGCAGTGACCGGGACTTCTATGGCTACACCTTC